This TCR beta chain was captured by sequencing in a study of T-cell reconstitution after alpha-beta-depleted transplantation in children. This clonotype occurred many times. Construction of the TCRbeta library involved unique molecular identifiers. TCRdb recomputed calls from the PCR reads with MiXCR, one row per CDR3 protein. In the table there are 200,000 to 250,000 distinct CDR3 sequences, about 11% of which are singletons. CDR3 length: 13 residues. Germline V CDR1 and CDR2: SGHRS, YFSETQ. V was pared by 0 bases and J by 10 bases, with 13 bases between. The source material was PBMCs, sampled before TCRalphabeta/CD19-depleted stem cell transplant. The receptor was isolated from a child younger than two with acute myeloid leukemia, due to receive a stem cell transplant. V and J are TRBV5-1 and TRBJ1-2, with D maybe TRBD1 (6 bases). The CDR3 protein is CASSLERQVDYTF. Here the CDR3 DNA reads TGCGCCAGCAGCTTGGAAAGACAGGTGGACTACACCTTC.